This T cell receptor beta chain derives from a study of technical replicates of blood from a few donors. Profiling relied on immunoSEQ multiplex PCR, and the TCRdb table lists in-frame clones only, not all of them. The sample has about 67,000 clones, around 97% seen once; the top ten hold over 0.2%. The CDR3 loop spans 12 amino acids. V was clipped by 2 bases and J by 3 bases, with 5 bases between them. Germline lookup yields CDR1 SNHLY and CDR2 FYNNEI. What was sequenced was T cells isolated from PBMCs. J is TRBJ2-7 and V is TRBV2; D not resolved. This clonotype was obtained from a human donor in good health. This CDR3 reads CASSESGYEQYF. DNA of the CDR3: TGTGCCAGCAGTGAATCCGGCTACGAGCAGTACTTC.